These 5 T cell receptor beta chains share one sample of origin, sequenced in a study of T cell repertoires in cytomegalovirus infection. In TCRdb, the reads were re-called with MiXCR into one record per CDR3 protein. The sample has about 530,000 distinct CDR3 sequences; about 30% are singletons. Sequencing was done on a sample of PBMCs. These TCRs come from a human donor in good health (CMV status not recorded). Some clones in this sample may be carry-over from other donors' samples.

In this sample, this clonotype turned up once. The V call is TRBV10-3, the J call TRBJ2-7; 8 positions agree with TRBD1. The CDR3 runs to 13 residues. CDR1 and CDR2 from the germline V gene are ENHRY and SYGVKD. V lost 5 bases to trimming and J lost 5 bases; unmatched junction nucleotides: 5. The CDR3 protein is CAISPGGNNEQYF. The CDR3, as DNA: TGTGCCATCAGTCCAGGGGGCAACAACGAGCAGTACTTC.

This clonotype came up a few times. CDR3 bases: TGTGCCAGCGAGCTTACAGGGGGGAATCAGCCCCAGCATTTT. Protein product: CASELTGGNQPQHF. This chain uses TRBV5-6 with TRBJ1-5; TRBD1 matches 8 bases. Losses at the gene ends were 7 bases for V and 4 bases for J; bases not matched to a gene: 7. The CDR3 consists of 14 residues. Germline V gene data show CDR1 as SGHDT and CDR2 as YYEEEE.

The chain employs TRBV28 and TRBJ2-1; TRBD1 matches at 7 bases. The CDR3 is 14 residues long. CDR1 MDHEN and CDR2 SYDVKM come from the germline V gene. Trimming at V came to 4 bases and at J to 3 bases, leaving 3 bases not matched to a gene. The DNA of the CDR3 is TGTGCCAGCAGTTCCGGGACAGACTACAATGAGCAGTTCTTC. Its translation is CASSSGTDYNEQFF.

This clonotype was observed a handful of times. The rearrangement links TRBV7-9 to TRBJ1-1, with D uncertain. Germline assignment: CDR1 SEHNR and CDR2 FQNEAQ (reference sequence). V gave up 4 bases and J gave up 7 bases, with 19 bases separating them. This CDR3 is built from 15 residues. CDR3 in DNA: TGTGCCAGCAGCTCCTACAGTGGGAGGACGGATGAAGCTTTCTTT. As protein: CASSSYSGRTDEAFF.

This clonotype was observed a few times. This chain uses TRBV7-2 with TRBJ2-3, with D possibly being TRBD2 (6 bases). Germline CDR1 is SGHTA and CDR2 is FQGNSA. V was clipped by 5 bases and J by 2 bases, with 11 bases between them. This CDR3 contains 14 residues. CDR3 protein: CASSVRGFTDTQYF. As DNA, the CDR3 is TGTGCCAGCAGCGTCCGGGGGTTCACAGATACGCAGTATTTT.